This T cell receptor (beta chain) was captured in a study of T cells in Graves' hyperthyroidism and ophthalmopathy. On this clonotype itself: Antigen unknown.

Findings of the study overall: A median around six months before onset, the model predicted ophthalmopathy. Blood also showed most of the thyroid clonotypes that were expanded above 0.001.

The investigators amplified TCR beta CDR3 regions from RNA transcripts. TCR CDR3 underwent first-round RT-PCR with the HTBI primer set. Each CDR3 protein is one row after TCRdb ran MiXCR on the multiplex PCR reads. The sample gives over 450,000 distinct CDR3 sequences, roughly 18% of which show up once; 15% to 20% is in the top ten. Disease duration was under 3 months in the ophthalmopathy patients, who also had a Clinical Activity Score of at least 3 and a NOSPECS grade of at least 4. In making diagnoses, clinical symptoms, serum thyroxine and TRAb, thyroid ultrasound and orbital computed tomography were all used. This TCR was recovered from a woman aged 18 to 35 with Graves' ophthalmopathy. The sample comprised blood.

The CDR3 loop reads CASSEYRGSRETQYF. DNA for the CDR3: TGCGCCAGCAGTGAGTACCGGGGCTCAAGAGAGACCCAGTACTTC. The genes are TRBV10-2 and TRBJ2-5; D tentatively fits TRBD1 or TRBD2 (5 bases each). Trimming pared 1 base from V and 4 bases from J, leaving 13 bases between. This CDR3 is 15 amino acids long. Per the germline V gene, CDR1 is WSHSY and CDR2 is SAAADI.